This T cell receptor (beta chain) was sequenced for a study of shared clonotypes between healthy human individuals. Study context: The plates for each donor numbered three CD4 naive, three CD4 memory, two CD8 naive and one CD8 memory.

In the sorted-subset replicate PCRs, approximately 200 ng DNA, tens of thousands of T cell genomes, was used. Data came from immunoSEQ multiplex PCR; TCRdb stores just in-frame clones and leaves some out. The sample includes around 620,000 clones, 85% to 95% of them seen just once. The CDR3 sequence is 13 residues long. Germline CDR1 and CDR2: MNHEY and SMNVEV (reference sequence). The V gene end was trimmed by 5 bases and the J gene end by 8 bases; junction bases not matched to a gene: 8. In the case of this clone: Its antigen is still unknown.

Study results and limitations: Large sequencing depth failed to make sorted-subset sequencing complete, rarefaction showed.

In the naive CD8 group, cells lacked CD45RO and were positively selected for CCR7, so terminally differentiated effector memory CD45RA+ cells were left out. The sequenced sample was naive CD8+ T cells sorted from blood. V usage is TRBV27 and J usage is TRBJ1-1; TRBD1 agrees at 7 bases. The sequence was collected from a woman in her twenties or thirties in good health. The DNA of the CDR3 is TGTGCCAGCAGTATCCCAGGGGGGGCCGAAGCTTTCTTT. It is translated as CASSIPGGAEAFF.